The sequence of this TCR beta chain was determined in a study of tumor-infiltrating lymphocytes in primary liver carcinoma. Study-wide findings and caveats: Paired tumor-adjacent and tumor-blood samples overlapped less than tumor region pairs did. The difference in top-250-clone fraction between tumors and blood was significant, favoring tumors (p = 0.039).

With 400 to 550 ng total RNA as template and a constant-region primer, TCR beta cDNA was made. For TCR beta, libraries were produced by three nested multiplex PCR rounds using slightly modified ARM-PCR. The opening two PCR rounds, 10 cycles each, paired TRBV1-TRBV30 forward primers with a C-beta reverse primer. TCRdb redid the calling of the multiplex PCR reads with MiXCR, one entry per CDR3 protein. The sample records tens of thousands of distinct CDR3 sequences, about 80% being singletons. Co-extraction yielded RNA and DNA from 20-30 mg of unsorted bulk tissue. Enrolled patients were chronically infected with HBV and treatment-naive. Remarks on this clonotype: The antigen is undetermined.

This CDR3 spans 16 amino acids. Deletions cut 10 bases from V and 1 base from J, with 22 bases between. Looked up from germline, CDR1 is MGHRA and CDR2 is YSYEKL. The specimen was liver tumor tissue from sampling region 2. Specified subset: tumor region T2, inferior pole. The TCR was taken from a man aged 40-50 years with primary liver carcinoma and hepatitis B virus infection. The genes are TRBV4-1 and TRBJ1-1; weak D call: TRBD1 (6 bases). The CDR3 is CANSQRGGSKNTEAFF. CDR3 coding DNA: TGCGCCAACAGTCAAAGGGGGGGCAGTAAGAACACTGAAGCTTTCTTT.